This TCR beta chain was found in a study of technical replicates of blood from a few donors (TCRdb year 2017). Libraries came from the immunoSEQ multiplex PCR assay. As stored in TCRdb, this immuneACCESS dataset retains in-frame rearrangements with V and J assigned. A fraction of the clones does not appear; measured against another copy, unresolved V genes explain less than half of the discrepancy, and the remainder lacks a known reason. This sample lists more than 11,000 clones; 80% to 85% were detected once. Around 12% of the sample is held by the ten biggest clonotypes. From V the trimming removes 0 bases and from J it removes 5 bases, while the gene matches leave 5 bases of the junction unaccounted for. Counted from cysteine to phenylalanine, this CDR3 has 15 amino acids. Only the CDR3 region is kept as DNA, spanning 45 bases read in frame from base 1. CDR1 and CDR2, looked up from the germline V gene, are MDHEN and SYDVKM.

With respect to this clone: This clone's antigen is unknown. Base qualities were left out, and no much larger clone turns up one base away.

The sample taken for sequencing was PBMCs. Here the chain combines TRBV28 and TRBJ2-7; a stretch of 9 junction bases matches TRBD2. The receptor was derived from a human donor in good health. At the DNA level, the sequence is TGTGCCAGCAGTTTATGGTCTAGCGGGAACCACGAGCAGTACTTC. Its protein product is CASSLWSSGNHEQYF.